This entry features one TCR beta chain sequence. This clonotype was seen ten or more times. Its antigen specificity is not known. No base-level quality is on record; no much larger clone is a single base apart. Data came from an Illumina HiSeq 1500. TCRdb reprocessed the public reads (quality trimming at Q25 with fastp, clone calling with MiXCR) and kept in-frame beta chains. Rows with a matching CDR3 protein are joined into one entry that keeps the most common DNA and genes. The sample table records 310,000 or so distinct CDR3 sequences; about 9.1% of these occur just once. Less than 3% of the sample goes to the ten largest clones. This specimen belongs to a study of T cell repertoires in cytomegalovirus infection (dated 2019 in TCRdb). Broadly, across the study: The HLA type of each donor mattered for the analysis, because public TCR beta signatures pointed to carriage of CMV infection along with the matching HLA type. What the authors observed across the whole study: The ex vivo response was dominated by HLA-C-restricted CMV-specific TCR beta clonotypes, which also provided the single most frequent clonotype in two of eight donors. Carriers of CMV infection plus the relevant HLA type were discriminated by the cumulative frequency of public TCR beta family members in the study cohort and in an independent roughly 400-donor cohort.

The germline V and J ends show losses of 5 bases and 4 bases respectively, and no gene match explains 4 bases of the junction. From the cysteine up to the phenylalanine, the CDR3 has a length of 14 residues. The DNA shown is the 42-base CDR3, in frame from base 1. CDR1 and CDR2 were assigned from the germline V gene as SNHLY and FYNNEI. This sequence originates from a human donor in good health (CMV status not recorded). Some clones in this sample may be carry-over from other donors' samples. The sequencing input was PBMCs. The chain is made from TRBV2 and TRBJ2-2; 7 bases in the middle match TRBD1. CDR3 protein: CASSKTGFTGELFF. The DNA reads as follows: TGTGCCAGCAGTAAGACAGGGTTCACCGGGGAGCTGTTTTTT.